These T cell receptor beta chains were read from a single sample in a study of T cell clones after liver transplantation. Only in-frame clones appear in the TCRdb table, and some are missing; sequencing was by immunoSEQ multiplex PCR. The table has 65,000 to 70,000 clones, 90% to 95% seen once. Sequencing was performed on CD4+ T cells from blood, taken about 27 months after liver transplant. The source is a human patient who received a liver transplant. Some T cells may originate from the graft donor. CDR3s include the opening cysteine and the closing phenylalanine or tryptophan. D genes are given only for firm matches. The listing skips clone size in some rows; elsewhere it reads once, few, many or a size class.

d_gene: .; j_gene: TRBJ2-6; abundance: .; len: 17; v_gene: TRBV7-8; CDR3aa: CASSFRGPNSGANVLTF; CDR3nt: TGTGCCAGCAGCTTCCGGGGACCAAACTCTGGGGCCAACGTCCTGACTTTC
d_gene: TRBD2; j_gene: TRBJ2-7; abundance: .; len: 15; v_gene: TRBV6-1; CDR3aa: CASSEGVAGAYEQYF; CDR3nt: TGTGCCAGCAGTGAAGGGGTAGCGGGAGCCTACGAGCAGTACTTC
d_gene: .; j_gene: TRBJ2-2; abundance: .; len: 18; v_gene: TRBV5-1; CDR3aa: CASSFRLPGSSNTGELFF; CDR3nt: TGCGCCAGCAGCTTCCGTCTACCCGGGAGTTCAAACACCGGGGAGCTGTTTTTT
d_gene: TRBD1; j_gene: TRBJ2-7; abundance: once; len: 16; v_gene: TRBV7-2; CDR3aa: CASSLVPGTGGYEQYF; CDR3nt: TGTGCCAGCAGCTTAGTCCCCGGGACAGGGGGCTACGAGCAGTACTTC
d_gene: TRBD1; j_gene: TRBJ2-7; abundance: .; len: 14; v_gene: TRBV2; CDR3aa: CASREQGPSYEQYF; CDR3nt: TGTGCCAGCAGAGAACAGGGGCCGTCCTACGAGCAGTACTTC
d_gene: .; j_gene: TRBJ2-5; abundance: .; len: 16; v_gene: TRBV7-9; CDR3aa: CASSLARDRLQETQYF; CDR3nt: TGTGCCAGCAGCTTAGCGCGGGACAGACTACAAGAGACCCAGTACTTC
d_gene: TRBD1; j_gene: TRBJ2-7; abundance: .; len: 13; v_gene: TRBV6-1; CDR3aa: CASGRQGTYEQYF; CDR3nt: TGTGCCAGCGGAAGACAGGGGACCTACGAGCAGTACTTC
d_gene: TRBD1; j_gene: TRBJ2-1; abundance: .; len: 16; v_gene: TRBV2; CDR3aa: CASSEGSGQPYNEQFF; CDR3nt: TGTGCCAGCAGTGAAGGCTCGGGACAGCCCTACAATGAGCAGTTCTTC
d_gene: TRBD2; j_gene: TRBJ2-7; abundance: .; len: 16; v_gene: TRBV28; CDR3aa: CASSFSLTSASYEQYF; CDR3nt: TGTGCCAGCAGTTTCTCCTTAACTAGCGCATCCTACGAGCAGTACTTC
d_gene: TRBD1; j_gene: TRBJ1-1; abundance: .; len: 15; v_gene: TRBV28; CDR3aa: CASSWVTGENTEAFF; CDR3nt: TGTGCCAGCAGCTGGGTGACAGGGGAGAACACTGAAGCTTTCTTT
d_gene: TRBD2; j_gene: TRBJ2-3; abundance: .; len: 15; v_gene: TRBV7-9; CDR3aa: CASSQAGDWTDTQYF; CDR3nt: TGTGCCAGCAGCCAAGCGGGAGATTGGACAGATACGCAGTATTTT
d_gene: .; j_gene: TRBJ1-1; abundance: .; len: 13; v_gene: TRBV7-8; CDR3aa: CASSLAPPQVAFF; CDR3nt: TGTGCCAGCAGCTTAGCCCCCCCGCAGGTAGCTTTCTTT
d_gene: .; j_gene: TRBJ1-3; abundance: once; len: 17; v_gene: TRBV5-1; CDR3aa: CASSLGAAGNSGNTIYF; CDR3nt: TGCGCCAGCAGCTTGGGGGCTGCGGGAAACTCTGGAAACACCATATATTTT
d_gene: TRBD2; j_gene: TRBJ2-3; abundance: .; len: 15; v_gene: TRBV5-4; CDR3aa: CASSYTGGPQDTQYF; CDR3nt: TGTGCCAGCAGCTACACGGGAGGGCCTCAAGATACGCAGTATTTT
d_gene: .; j_gene: TRBJ2-3; abundance: .; len: 14; v_gene: TRBV5-4; CDR3aa: CASSLEAGSDTQYF; CDR3nt: TGTGCCAGCAGCTTGGAGGCGGGATCAGATACGCAGTATTTT
d_gene: .; j_gene: TRBJ2-3; abundance: .; len: 17; v_gene: TRBV21-1; CDR3aa: CASSKALWRDRADTQYF; CDR3nt: TGTGCCAGCAGCAAAGCTCTCTGGCGGGATAGGGCAGATACGCAGTATTTT
d_gene: .; j_gene: TRBJ1-5; abundance: .; len: 13; v_gene: TRBV2; CDR3aa: CASTGGNNQPQHF; CDR3nt: TGTGCCAGCACGGGAGGGAACAATCAGCCCCAGCATTTT
d_gene: .; j_gene: TRBJ1-3; abundance: .; len: 14; v_gene: TRBV6-1; CDR3aa: CASSVGGIGNTIYF; CDR3nt: TGTGCCAGCAGTGTGGGGGGTATCGGAAACACCATATATTTT
d_gene: TRBD2; j_gene: TRBJ2-1; abundance: .; len: 19; v_gene: TRBV9; CDR3aa: CASSTHGGLAGGASNSQFF; CDR3nt: TGTGCCAGCAGCACCCACGGGGGGCTAGCGGGAGGTGCCTCAAATTCGCAGTTCTTC
d_gene: .; j_gene: TRBJ2-7; abundance: .; len: 12; v_gene: TRBV29-1; CDR3aa: CSAAVRGYEQYF; CDR3nt: TGCAGCGCCGCAGTGCGGGGCTACGAGCAGTACTTC
d_gene: .; j_gene: TRBJ2-7; abundance: .; len: 13; v_gene: TRBV7-9; CDR3aa: CASSLAGASEQYF; CDR3nt: TGTGCCAGCAGCTTAGCTGGAGCTAGCGAGCAGTACTTC
d_gene: TRBD2; j_gene: TRBJ2-7; abundance: .; len: 16; v_gene: TRBV28; CDR3aa: CASSHPGLAGVGEQYF; CDR3nt: TGTGCCAGCAGTCACCCCGGACTAGCGGGAGTGGGTGAGCAGTACTTC
d_gene: .; j_gene: TRBJ2-7; abundance: .; len: 16; v_gene: TRBV4-1; CDR3aa: CASSQSWQGIIYEQYF; CDR3nt: TGCGCCAGCAGCCAGAGTTGGCAGGGAATTATCTACGAGCAGTACTTC
d_gene: TRBD2; j_gene: TRBJ2-7; abundance: .; len: 12; v_gene: TRBV9; CDR3aa: CASGRADYEQYF; CDR3nt: TGTGCCAGCGGGAGGGCAGACTACGAGCAGTACTTC
d_gene: TRBD1; j_gene: TRBJ2-7; abundance: .; len: 14; v_gene: TRBV19; CDR3aa: CATKRDRGVYEQYF; CDR3nt: TGTGCCACTAAACGGGACAGGGGAGTGTACGAGCAGTACTTC
d_gene: .; j_gene: TRBJ1-1; abundance: once; len: 14; v_gene: TRBV6-1; CDR3aa: CASSEIWGLTEAFF; CDR3nt: TGTGCCAGCAGTGAGATTTGGGGTTTAACTGAAGCTTTCTTT
d_gene: .; j_gene: TRBJ2-4; abundance: .; len: 9; v_gene: TRBV21-1; CDR3aa: CASSRNDRF; CDR3nt: TGTGCCAGCAGCCGGAACGACCGTTTC
d_gene: TRBD1; j_gene: TRBJ1-5; abundance: .; len: 13; v_gene: TRBV7-3; CDR3aa: CASSRDRNQPQHF; CDR3nt: TGTGCCAGCAGCCGGGACAGGAATCAGCCCCAGCATTTT
d_gene: TRBD2; j_gene: TRBJ2-7; abundance: .; len: 15; v_gene: TRBV6-1; CDR3aa: CASSSGSGISGEQYF; CDR3nt: TGTGCCAGCAGTTCAGGAAGCGGGATATCTGGCGAGCAGTACTTC
d_gene: .; j_gene: TRBJ2-1; abundance: once; len: 14; v_gene: TRBV6-1; CDR3aa: CASSEGRGVEEQFF; CDR3nt: TGTGCCAGCAGTGAAGGTAGGGGGGTTGAGGAGCAGTTCTTC
d_gene: .; j_gene: TRBJ2-7; abundance: .; len: 13; v_gene: TRBV9; CDR3aa: CASSVSQTGEQYF; CDR3nt: TGTGCCAGCAGCGTATCACAAACGGGAGAGCAGTACTTC
d_gene: TRBD1; j_gene: TRBJ2-7; abundance: .; len: 11; v_gene: TRBV2; CDR3aa: CASSLGQIQYF; CDR3nt: TGTGCCAGCAGTTTGGGACAGATTCAGTACTTC
d_gene: .; j_gene: TRBJ2-3; abundance: .; len: 14; v_gene: TRBV7-3; CDR3aa: CASSLSKLTDTQYF; CDR3nt: TGTGCCAGCAGCTTAAGTAAATTGACAGATACGCAGTATTTT
d_gene: .; j_gene: TRBJ2-1; abundance: .; len: 14; v_gene: TRBV2; CDR3aa: CASSGDVSYNEQFF; CDR3nt: TGTGCCAGCAGTGGGGACGTGTCCTACAATGAGCAGTTCTTC